What follows describes a single TCR beta chain. The antigen is undetermined. The data belong to a study of CXCR3-negative and CXCR3-positive naive CD8 T cells. 5' RACE with UMI labels generated the TRB cDNA libraries. Reprocessing the 5' RACE reads, TCRdb reports a single entry for every CDR3 protein and omits DNA. The sample has approximately 100,000 distinct CDR3 sequences; the top ten hold approximately 0.4%. Broader study findings: The TRBV-TRBJ usage of naive CXCR3-negative and CXCR3-positive cells was similar, but that of memory cells differed. Cryopreserved PBMCs had partly decreased CXCR3 expression; fresh PBMCs were used in most assays. TRB CDR3 hydrophobicity was greater in CXCR3-positive naive cells than in CXCR3-negative naive cells.

The sequenced sample was naive CXCR3+ CD8+ T cells from blood. Subset specified: CD45RO-CCR7+CD27+CD95- naive CD8+ T cells expressing CXCR3 (TNR3+). This clonotype was sampled from a human donor in good health. Some clones in this sample may be carry-over from other donors' samples.

CDR3: CASSSGIWPFF. This sequence joins TRBV12-3 or TRBV12-4 and TRBJ1-1; TCRdb picks TRBD1, but there is no DNA to check that call. The CDR3 consists of 11 residues.